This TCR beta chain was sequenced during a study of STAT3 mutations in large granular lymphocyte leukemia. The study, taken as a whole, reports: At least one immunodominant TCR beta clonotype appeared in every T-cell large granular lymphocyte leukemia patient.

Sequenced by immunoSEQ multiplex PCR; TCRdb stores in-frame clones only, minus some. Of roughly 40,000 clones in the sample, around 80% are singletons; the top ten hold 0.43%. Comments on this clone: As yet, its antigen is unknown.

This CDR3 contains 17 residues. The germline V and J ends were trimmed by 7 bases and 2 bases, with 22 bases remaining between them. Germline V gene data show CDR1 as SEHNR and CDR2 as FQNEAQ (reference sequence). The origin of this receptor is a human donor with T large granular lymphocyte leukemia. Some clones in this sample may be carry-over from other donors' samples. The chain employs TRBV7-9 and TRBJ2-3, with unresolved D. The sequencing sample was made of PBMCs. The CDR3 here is CASTLKLGWKDTDTQYF. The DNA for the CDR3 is TGTGCCAGCACCCTGAAACTGGGGTGGAAGGACACAGATACGCAGTATTTT. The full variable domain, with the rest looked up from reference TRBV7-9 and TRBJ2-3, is DTGVSQNPRHKITKRGQNVTFRCDPISEHNRLYWYRQTLGQGPEFLTYFQNEAQLEKSRLLSDRFSAERPKGSFSTLEIQRTEQGDSAMYLCASTLKLGWKDTDTQYFGPGTRLTVL.